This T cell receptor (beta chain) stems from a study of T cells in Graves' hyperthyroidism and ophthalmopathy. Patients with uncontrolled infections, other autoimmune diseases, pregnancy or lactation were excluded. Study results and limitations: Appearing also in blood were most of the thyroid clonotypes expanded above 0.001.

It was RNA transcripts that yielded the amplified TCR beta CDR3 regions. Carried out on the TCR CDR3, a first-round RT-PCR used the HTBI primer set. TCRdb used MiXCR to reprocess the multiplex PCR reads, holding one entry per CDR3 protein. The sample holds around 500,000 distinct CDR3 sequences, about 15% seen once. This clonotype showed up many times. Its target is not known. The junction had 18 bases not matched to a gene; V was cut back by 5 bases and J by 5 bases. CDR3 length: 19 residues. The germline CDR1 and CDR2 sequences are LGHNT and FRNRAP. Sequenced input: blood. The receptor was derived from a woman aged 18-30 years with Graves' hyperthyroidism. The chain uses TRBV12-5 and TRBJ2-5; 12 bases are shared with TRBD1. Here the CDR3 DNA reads TGTGCTAGTGGTCTAAAGCTCCCGGGACAGGGGGCGCGGGTCGAGACCCAGTACTTC. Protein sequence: CASGLKLPGQGARVETQYF.